This passage covers 9 T cell receptor beta chains from one sample sequenced in a study of T cell repertoires in cytomegalovirus infection. These receptors are not linked to any known antigen. TCRdb fed the reads into MiXCR, producing one record per CDR3 protein. Here the sample spans a few hundred thousand distinct CDR3 sequences, around a third being singletons. Sequenced material: cultured PBMCs, taken from culture after CMV antigen stimulation. Every receptor here comes from a human donor in good health (CMV status not recorded). Some clones in this sample may be carry-over from other donors' samples.

This clonotype was seen a few times. V usage is TRBV12-3 or TRBV12-4 and J usage is TRBJ1-4; D gene unclear. V shed 1 base and J shed 4 bases, with 7 bases lying between them. The CDR3 totals 14 residues. CDR3 DNA: TGTGCCAGCAGTTTAGGGGGAGTTAATGAAAAACTGTTTTTT. Translating gives CASSLGGVNEKLFF.

This clonotype was counted only a few times. J is TRBJ1-4 and V is TRBV12-3 or TRBV12-4; unclear D gene. V lost 6 bases, J lost 8 bases, and 13 bases lay in between. The CDR3 has 13 amino acids. CDR3 nucleotide sequence: TGTGCCAGCAGCCGTGGAGAGGGAGAAAAACTGTTTTTT. The encoded protein is CASSRGEGEKLFF.

This clonotype has a count of ten or more. Here the CDR3 reads CASSLEPVNSPLHF. CDR3 DNA: TGTGCCAGCAGCTTAGAACCGGTTAATTCACCCCTCCACTTT. This chain joins TRBV7-2 and TRBJ1-6; no clear D gene. The CDR3 extends over 14 amino acids. With 1 base removed from V and 6 bases from J, the gap between germline ends came to 7 bases. The germline V gene has CDR1 SGHTA and CDR2 FQGNSA. Complete variable domain (other parts from reference TRBV7-2 and TRBJ1-6): GAGVSQSPSNKVTEKGKDVELRCDPISGHTALYWYRQSLGQGLEFLIYFQGNSAPDKSGLPSDRFSAERTGGSVSTLTIQRTQQEDSAVYLCASSLEPVNSPLHFGNGTRLTVT.

The V call is TRBV7-9, the J call TRBJ2-7; TRBD2 is a possible D gene (6 bases). The ends were cut back, 5 bases at V and 2 bases at J, with 13 bases in the middle. The CDR3 contains 14 residues. The V gene's germline CDR1 is SEHNR and CDR2 FQNEAQ (reference sequence). Written as DNA, the CDR3 is TGTGCCAGCAGCCCGCGGGACGGTACCTACGAGCAGTACTTC. It specifies CASSPRDGTYEQYF.

This clonotype was observed many times. This chain uses TRBV7-2 with TRBJ1-5, with TRBD1 matching 8 bases. The CDR3 has 15 residues. Per the germline V gene, CDR1 is SGHTA and CDR2 is FQGNSA. Trimming took 5 bases from V and 7 from J; bases not matched to a gene: 10. CDR3 nucleotides: TGTGCCAGCAGCGCAAGGACAGGGAGGGGGCAGCCCCAGCATTTT. Protein product: CASSARTGRGQPQHF.

This clonotype was detected only a few times. V gene TRBV28 combines with J gene TRBJ2-7; 9 bases are shared with TRBD2. The CDR3 is 17 residues long. The junction had 10 bases not matched to a gene; V was cut back by 2 bases and J by 2 bases. In germline, CDR1 is MDHEN, CDR2 SYDVKM. The CDR3 DNA sequence: TGTGCCAGCAGTTTACCCCTATCTAGCGGGGCCCCCTACGAGCAGTACTTC. It encodes CASSLPLSSGAPYEQYF.

The chain is built from TRBV12-3 or TRBV12-4 and TRBJ2-5, with TRBD1 matching over 8 bases. The V segment lost 6 bases and the J segment 4 bases; nucleotides outside the gene matches: 4. The CDR3 spans 13 residues. The CDR3 region has the DNA TGTGCCAGCAGGGGGACAGGTCGAGAGACCCAGTACTTC. Protein sequence: CASRGTGRETQYF.

This clonotype appeared a single time. The chain combines TRBV27 with TRBJ1-5; 9 bases are a match to TRBD1. V dropped 5 bases and J dropped 5; count of bases not matched to a gene: 19. Germline loops: CDR1 MNHEY, CDR2 SMNVEV (reference sequence). CDR3 length equals 19 residues. CDR3 DNA: TGTGCCAGCAGTCCGTCCGGGACAGGGCCGTATGGGAAGCATCAGCCCCAGCATTTT. It translates to CASSPSGTGPYGKHQPQHF.

The CDR3 nucleotides read TGTGCCAGCAGCGACGCGGGACAGGGAAGTAATGAGCAGTTCTTC. This sequence encodes CASSDAGQGSNEQFF. The rearrangement joins TRBV6-2 or TRBV6-3 to TRBJ2-1; 9 bases are a match to TRBD1. Germline trimming cut 6 bases from V and 7 bases from J; bases unmatched to any gene: 10. The CDR3 has 15 amino acids. The germline V gene encodes CDR1 MNHEY and CDR2 SVGEGT.